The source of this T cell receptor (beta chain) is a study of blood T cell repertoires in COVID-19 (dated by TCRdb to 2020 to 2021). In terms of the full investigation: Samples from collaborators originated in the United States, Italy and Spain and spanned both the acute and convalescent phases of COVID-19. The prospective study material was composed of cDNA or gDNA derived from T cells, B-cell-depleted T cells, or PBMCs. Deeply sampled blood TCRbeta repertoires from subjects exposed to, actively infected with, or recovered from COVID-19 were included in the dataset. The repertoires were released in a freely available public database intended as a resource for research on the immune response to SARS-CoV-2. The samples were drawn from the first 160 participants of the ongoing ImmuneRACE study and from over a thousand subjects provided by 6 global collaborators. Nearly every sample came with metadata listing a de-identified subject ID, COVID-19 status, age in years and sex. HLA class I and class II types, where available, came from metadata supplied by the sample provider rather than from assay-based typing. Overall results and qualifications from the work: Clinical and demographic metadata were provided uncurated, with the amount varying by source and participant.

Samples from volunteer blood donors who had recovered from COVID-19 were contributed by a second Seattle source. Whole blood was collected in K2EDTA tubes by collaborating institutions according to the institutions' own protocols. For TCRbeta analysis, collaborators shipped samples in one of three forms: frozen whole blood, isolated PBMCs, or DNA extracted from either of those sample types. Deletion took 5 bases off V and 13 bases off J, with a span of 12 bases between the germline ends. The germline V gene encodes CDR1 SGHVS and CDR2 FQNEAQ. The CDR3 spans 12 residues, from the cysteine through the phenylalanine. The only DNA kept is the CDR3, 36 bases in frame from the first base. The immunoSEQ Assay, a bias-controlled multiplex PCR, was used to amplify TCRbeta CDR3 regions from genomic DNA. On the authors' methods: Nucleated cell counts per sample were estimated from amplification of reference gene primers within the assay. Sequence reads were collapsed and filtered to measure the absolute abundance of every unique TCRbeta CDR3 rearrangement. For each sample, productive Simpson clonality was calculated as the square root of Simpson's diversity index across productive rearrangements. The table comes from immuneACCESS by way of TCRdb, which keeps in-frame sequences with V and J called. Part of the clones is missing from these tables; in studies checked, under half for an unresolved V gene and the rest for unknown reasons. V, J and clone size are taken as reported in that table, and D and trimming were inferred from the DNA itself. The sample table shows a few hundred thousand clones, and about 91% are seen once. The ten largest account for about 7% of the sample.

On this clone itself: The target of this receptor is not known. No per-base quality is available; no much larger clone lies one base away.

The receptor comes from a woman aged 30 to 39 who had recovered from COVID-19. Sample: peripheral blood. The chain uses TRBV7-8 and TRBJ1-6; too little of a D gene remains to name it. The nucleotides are TGTGCCAGCAGCCCCCCTCATGAGCCCCTCCACTTT. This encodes CASSPPHEPLHF.